The T cell receptor beta chain described here comes from a study of T cells in Graves' hyperthyroidism and ophthalmopathy. The table lists this clonotype with many counts. This CDR3 spans 12 amino acids. The germline V and J ends were trimmed by 3 bases and 8 bases, with 10 bases remaining between them. RNA transcripts gave rise to amplified TCR beta CDR3 regions. During a first-round RT-PCR of the TCR CDR3, the HTBI primer set was used. MiXCR, run by TCRdb on the multiplex PCR reads, gives a single entry per CDR3 protein. The table records about 380,000 distinct CDR3 sequences, 15% to 20% of them present only once.

The TCR comes from a man aged 18 to 29 with Graves' ophthalmopathy. The chain couples TRBV12-3 or TRBV12-4 to TRBJ1-2, with D unresolved. Sample: blood. CDR3 DNA sequence: TGTGCCAGCAGTTTGGTTTTGGGGGGCTACACCTTC. Amino acids: CASSLVLGGYTF.